The 16 T cell receptor beta chains below were found in one sample sequenced in a study of T-cell memory formation after mild COVID-19. TCRdb re-derived calls from the 5' RACE reads in MiXCR, one entry per CDR3 protein. The table records 140,000 to 150,000 distinct CDR3 sequences, over 15% of them present only once. The sample comprised PBMCs or a T cell subset sorted from them (not recorded which). The receptors derive from an adult woman who had mild COVID-19 (a few samples of this study predate the infection). Cell type and time point are not known.

V is TRBV9 and J is TRBJ2-3; D is possibly TRBD2 (6 bases). There are 15 residues in the CDR3. Germline V gene lookup returns CDR1 SGDLS and CDR2 YYNGEE. Trimming stripped 0 bases from V and 7 bases from J, with 15 bases between. This CDR3 reads CASSVGGEPRYTQYF. CDR3 DNA sequence: TGTGCCAGCAGCGTAGGGGGGGAACCAAGGTATACGCAGTATTTT.

This clonotype showed up just a few times. This chain connects TRBV12-3 or TRBV12-4 to TRBJ2-5; D is uncertain. V was cut by 4 bases and J by 1 base, with 10 bases left in between. The CDR3 runs 14 residues. The CDR3 bases are TGTGCCAGCAGTTACCCGGGCCGCCAAGAGACCCAGTACTTC. Its protein product is CASSYPGRQETQYF.

This clonotype occurred a few times. The chain recombines TRBV6-2 or TRBV6-3 with TRBJ2-4; D remains unclear. Germline V CDR1 and CDR2: MNHEY, SVGEGT. The V and J ends lost 2 bases and 0 bases respectively, with 8 bases between them. This CDR3 comprises 15 residues. The CDR3 loop reads CASSYRGLAKNIQYF. DNA for the CDR3: TGTGCCAGCAGTTACCGTGGGCTAGCCAAAAACATTCAGTACTTC.

V gene TRBV27 combines with J gene TRBJ2-5, with D possibly matching TRBD1 (5 bases). V was clipped by 6 bases and J by 4 bases, with 12 bases between them. CDR1 is MNHEY and CDR2 is SMNVEV in the germline V gene (reference sequence). The CDR3 extends over 13 amino acids. As DNA, the CDR3 is TGTGCCAGCAGAAACAGGAGCCCAGAGACCCAGTACTTC. Protein sequence: CASRNRSPETQYF.

This clonotype has a handful of counts. This sequence joins TRBV24-1 and TRBJ1-2, with a weak D call TRBD1 (5 bases). This CDR3 contains 13 residues. The V and J ends lost 6 bases and 3 bases respectively, with 10 bases between them. Per the germline V gene, CDR1 is KGHDR and CDR2 is SFDVKD. For the CDR3, the DNA is TGTGCCACCAGTCCCGGGGCCCACTATGGCTACACCTTC. This sequence encodes CATSPGAHYGYTF.

The chain couples TRBV7-9 to TRBJ1-2; a weak D match, TRBD1 (6 bases). This CDR3 comprises 14 residues. Trimming cost V 3 bases and J 4 bases, with 12 bases left between them. Germline CDR1 reads SEHNR; CDR2 reads FQNEAQ (reference sequence). CDR3 loop: CASSLALDSYGYTF. The CDR3 DNA sequence: TGTGCCAGCAGCTTGGCCCTGGACAGCTATGGCTACACCTTC.

This clonotype was counted a few times. CDR3 sequence (DNA): TGCAGTGCCAAGACGGCGGACACTGAAGCTTTCTTT. Protein sequence: CSAKTADTEAFF. The V and J genes are TRBV20-1 and TRBJ1-1; no clear D. The CDR3 covers 12 residues. The ends were cut back, 6 bases at V and 3 bases at J, with 11 bases in the middle. The germline V gene has CDR1 DFQATT and CDR2 SNEGSKA (reference sequence).

CDR3 amino acids: CASSSGDGAGVGETQYF. The CDR3 bases are TGTGCCAGCAGTTCCGGGGACGGGGCGGGAGTGGGGGAGACCCAGTACTTC. The chain uses TRBV12-3 or TRBV12-4 and TRBJ2-5, with 7 bases identical to TRBD2. The V segment lost 4 bases and the J segment 5 bases; nucleotides outside the gene matches: 16. The CDR3 covers 17 residues.

The chain recombines TRBV12-3 or TRBV12-4 with TRBJ2-7; D may correspond to TRBD1 or TRBD2 (5 bases each). The CDR3 totals 13 residues. The V end lost 5 bases, the J end lost 5 bases, and 13 bases lay between the germline ends. CDR3 sequence (DNA): TGTGCCAGCAGTGCCGGGACCAGCAACGAGCAGTACTTC. Its protein product is CASSAGTSNEQYF.

The rearrangement links TRBV10-3 to TRBJ1-2; a possible D gene is TRBD1 (5 bases). Per germline, CDR1 ENHRY and CDR2 SYGVKD. The ends were cut back, 10 bases at V and 4 bases at J, with 13 bases in the middle. The CDR3 runs to 12 residues. The CDR3, as DNA: TGTGCCACCTCAGGGAGTGGCTATGGCTACACCTTC. It is translated as CATSGSGYGYTF.

This clonotype was detected many times. The J gene is TRBJ2-7, the V gene TRBV2; TRBD2 aligns across 13 bases. The ends lost 2 bases at V and 3 bases at J; junction bases unmatched: 4. This CDR3 comprises 16 residues. CDR1 and CDR2 from the germline V gene are SNHLY and FYNNEI. The CDR3 region has the DNA TGTGCCAGCAGTGAACGGACTAGCGGGAGTCACTACGAGCAGTACTTC. This sequence encodes CASSERTSGSHYEQYF.

This clonotype was seen once. This sequence joins TRBV12-3 or TRBV12-4 and TRBJ1-6; no reliable D call. There are 13 residues in the CDR3. The V end lost 5 bases, the J end lost 10 bases, and 12 bases lay between the germline ends. The CDR3 loop is CASSLYRSSPLHF. CDR3 sequence (DNA): TGTGCCAGCAGTCTTTATAGGAGCTCACCCCTCCACTTT.

The chain is built from TRBV25-1 and TRBJ1-1, with no clear D. Trimming removed 3 bases from V and 6 bases from J, with 20 bases in between. CDR1 and CDR2 (germline): MGHDK, SYGVNS. The CDR3 is 16 amino acids. CDR3: CASSDRSNSLYSEAFF. In DNA, the CDR3 is TGTGCCAGCAGTGACAGGTCCAACAGTTTATACTCTGAAGCTTTCTTT.

This clonotype was seen more than once but under ten times. This chain uses TRBV7-8 with TRBJ1-5; a possible D gene is TRBD1 (6 bases). The CDR3 extends over 14 amino acids. Germline V gives CDR1 SGHVS, CDR2 FQNEAQ. The ends were cut back, 1 base at V and 9 bases at J, with 13 bases in the middle. CDR3 region: CASSLDQGRGPQHF. CDR3 nucleotide sequence: TGTGCCAGCAGCTTAGATCAGGGGAGGGGGCCCCAGCATTTT.

This clonotype was picked up a small number of times. CDR3 sequence reads: CAIRAGQGPNEQFF. In DNA form, the CDR3 reads TGTGCCATCAGGGCCGGACAGGGCCCCAATGAGCAGTTCTTC. The rearrangement uses TRBV10-3 and TRBJ2-1, with 8 positions matching TRBD1. The CDR3 has 14 residues. The germline CDR1 and CDR2 sequences are ENHRY and SYGVKD. Trimming at V came to 6 bases and at J to 6 bases, leaving 7 bases not matched to a gene.

V usage is TRBV4-3 and J usage is TRBJ1-1; possible D gene TRBD1, 5 bases. Per germline, CDR1 LGHNA and CDR2 YSLEER. Trimming removed 1 base at V and 0 bases at J, with 9 bases between. CDR3 length equals 15 residues. The CDR3 region is CASSQADIMNTEAFF. In DNA, the CDR3 is TGCGCCAGCAGCCAAGCGGACATAATGAACACTGAAGCTTTCTTT.